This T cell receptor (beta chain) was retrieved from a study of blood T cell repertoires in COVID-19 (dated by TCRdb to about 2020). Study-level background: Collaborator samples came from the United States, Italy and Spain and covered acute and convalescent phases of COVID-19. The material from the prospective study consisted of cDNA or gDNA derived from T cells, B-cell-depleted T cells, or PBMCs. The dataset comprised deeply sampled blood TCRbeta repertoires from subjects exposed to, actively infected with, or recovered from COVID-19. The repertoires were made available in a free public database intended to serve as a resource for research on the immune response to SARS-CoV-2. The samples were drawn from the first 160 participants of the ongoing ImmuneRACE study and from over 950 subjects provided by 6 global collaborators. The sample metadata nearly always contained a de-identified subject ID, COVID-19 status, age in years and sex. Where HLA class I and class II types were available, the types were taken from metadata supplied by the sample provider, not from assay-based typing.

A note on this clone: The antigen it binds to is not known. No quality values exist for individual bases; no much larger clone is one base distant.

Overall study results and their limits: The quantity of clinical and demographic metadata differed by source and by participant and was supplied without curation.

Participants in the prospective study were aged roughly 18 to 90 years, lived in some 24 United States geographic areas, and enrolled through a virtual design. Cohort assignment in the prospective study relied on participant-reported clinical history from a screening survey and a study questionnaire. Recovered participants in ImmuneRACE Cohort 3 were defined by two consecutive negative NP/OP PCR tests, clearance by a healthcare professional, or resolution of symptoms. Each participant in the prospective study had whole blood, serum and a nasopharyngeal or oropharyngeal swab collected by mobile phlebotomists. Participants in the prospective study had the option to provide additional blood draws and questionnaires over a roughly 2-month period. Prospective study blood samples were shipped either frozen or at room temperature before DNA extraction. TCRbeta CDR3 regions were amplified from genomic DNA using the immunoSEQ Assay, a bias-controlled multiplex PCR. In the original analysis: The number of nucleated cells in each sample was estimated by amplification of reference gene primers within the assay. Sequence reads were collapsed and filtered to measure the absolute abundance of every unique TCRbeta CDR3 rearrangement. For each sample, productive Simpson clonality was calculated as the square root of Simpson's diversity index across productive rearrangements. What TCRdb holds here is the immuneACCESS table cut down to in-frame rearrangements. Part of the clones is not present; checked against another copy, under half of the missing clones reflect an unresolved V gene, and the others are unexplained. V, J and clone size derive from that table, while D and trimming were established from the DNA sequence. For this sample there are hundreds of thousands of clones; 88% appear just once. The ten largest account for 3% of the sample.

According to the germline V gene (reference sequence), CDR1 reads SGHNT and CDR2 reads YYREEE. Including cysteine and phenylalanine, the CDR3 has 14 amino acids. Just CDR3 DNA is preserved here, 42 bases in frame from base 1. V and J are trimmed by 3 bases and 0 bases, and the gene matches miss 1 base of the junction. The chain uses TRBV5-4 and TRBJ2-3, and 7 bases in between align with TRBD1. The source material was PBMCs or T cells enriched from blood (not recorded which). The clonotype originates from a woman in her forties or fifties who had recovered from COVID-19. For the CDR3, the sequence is CASSSRGSTDTQYF. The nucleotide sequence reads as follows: TGTGCCAGCAGCTCCAGGGGGAGCACAGATACGCAGTATTTT.